This passage covers 15 T cell receptor beta chains from one sample sequenced in a study of CD8 T cells in Susac syndrome. RNA in amounts of about 0.5 to 1 ug was reverse transcribed with random hexamers. TCRdb used MiXCR to reprocess the immunoSEQ multiplex PCR reads, holding one entry per CDR3 protein. Counted here are approximately 190,000 distinct CDR3 sequences, roughly 95% occurring once; the ten biggest clones make up 0.098%. The sequenced sample was CD4+ T cells from PBMCs. Receptors originate from a human donor with Susac syndrome.

The V call is TRBV30, the J call TRBJ1-1, with no clear D. The germline gives CDR1 GTSNPN, CDR2 SVGIG (reference sequence). The germline V and J ends were trimmed by 2 bases and 0 bases, with 13 bases remaining between them. The CDR3 consists of 15 residues. The CDR3 region is CAWSKFGFMNTEAFF. The CDR3 nucleotides read TGTGCCTGGAGTAAGTTCGGGTTCATGAACACTGAAGCTTTCTTT.

The chain uses TRBV27 and TRBJ2-7; 7 bases are shared with TRBD1. Germline V gene sequence: CDR1 MNHEY, CDR2 SMNVEV (reference sequence). The CDR3 totals 13 residues. The V and J ends lost 2 bases and 7 bases, in that order; junction bases with no gene match: 5. CDR3 coding DNA: TGTGCCAGCAGTTTAGAAGGGGGCTGGGAGCAGTACTTC. Its translation is CASSLEGGWEQYF.

This rearrangement joins TRBV5-1 to TRBJ1-1; D is unclear. The CDR3 is made up of 14 amino acids. Deletions cut 0 bases from V and 3 bases from J, with 9 bases between. CDR1 is SGHRS, CDR2 YFSETQ, per germline. The CDR3: CASSLVGLDTEAFF. In DNA form, the CDR3 reads TGCGCCAGCAGCTTGGTAGGGTTGGACACTGAAGCTTTCTTT.

The chain couples TRBV25-1 to TRBJ1-1; D ambiguous. This CDR3 is built from 13 residues. The V end lost 2 bases, the J end lost 7 bases, and 11 bases lay between the germline ends. CDR1 is MGHDK and CDR2 is SYGVNS in the germline V gene. The CDR3 sequence is CASSERAAGEAFF. As DNA, the CDR3 is TGTGCCAGCAGTGAAAGGGCGGCGGGTGAAGCTTTCTTT.

This clonotype was observed once. This chain connects TRBV5-4 to TRBJ1-3; a weak D match, TRBD1 (5 bases). Germline lookup yields CDR1 SGHNT and CDR2 YYREEE (reference sequence). The CDR3 extends over 16 amino acids. Trimming left V 0 bases short and J 2 bases short, with 12 bases between. This CDR3 reads CASSLGLMGAGNTIYF. DNA for the CDR3: TGTGCCAGCAGCTTGGGGTTGATGGGGGCTGGAAACACCATATATTTT.

The chain joins TRBV7-6 to TRBJ2-1; 8 bases fit TRBD2. CDR1 SGHVS and CDR2 FNYEAQ come from the germline V gene. The CDR3 length is 16 residues. V lost 1 base, J lost 5 bases, and 7 bases stayed unmatched. The CDR3 region is CASSLDVSGGHNEQFF. The DNA of the CDR3 is TGTGCCAGCAGCTTAGATGTGAGCGGGGGCCACAATGAGCAGTTCTTC.

This rearrangement joins TRBV6-2 or TRBV6-3 to TRBJ2-5; 8 positions agree with TRBD1. Germline values: CDR1 MNHEY, CDR2 SVGEGT. This CDR3 is built from 15 residues. The J segment lost 7 bases and the V segment lost 3 bases, leaving 10 bases of the junction unmatched. Written as DNA, the CDR3 is TGTGCCAGCAGTTATGAGCTAACGACAGGGGCGACCCAGTACTTC. Its protein product is CASSYELTTGATQYF.

V is TRBV6-2 or TRBV6-3 and J is TRBJ2-3, with D maybe TRBD1 (6 bases). This CDR3 is 17 amino acids long. The V gene's germline CDR1 is MNHEY and CDR2 SVGEGT. Deletions cut 0 bases from V and 5 bases from J, with 18 bases between. In nucleotides, the CDR3 is TGTGCCAGCAGTTACTCGAGGACAGTGCCATGGGGAGATACGCAGTATTTT. Protein sequence: CASSYSRTVPWGDTQYF.

V is TRBV4-2 and J is TRBJ2-3; 8 bases fit TRBD2. Per the germline V gene, CDR1 is LGHNA and CDR2 is YNFKEQ. The CDR3 has 16 residues. Trimming at V came to 4 bases and at J to 8 bases, leaving 14 bases not matched to a gene. CDR3 sequence: CASSPGGAPDTGTQYF. CDR3 bases: TGTGCCAGCAGCCCCGGGGGGGCCCCGGACACGGGTACGCAGTATTTT.

V usage is TRBV4-2 and J usage is TRBJ2-3; 13 nucleotides line up with TRBD2. V was pared by 4 bases and J by 6 bases, with 7 bases of the junction left unmatched. The germline V gene has CDR1 LGHNA and CDR2 YNFKEQ. This CDR3 comprises 16 residues. The CDR3 loop is CASSPRTSGGSDTQYF. The CDR3 DNA follows: TGTGCCAGCAGCCCCCGGACTAGCGGGGGTTCGGATACGCAGTATTTT.

This chain connects TRBV28 to TRBJ2-3; perhaps TRBD1 as D (6 bases). The CDR3 runs 15 residues. The germline V and J ends were trimmed by 1 base and 6 bases, with 14 bases remaining between them. Germline lookup yields CDR1 MDHEN and CDR2 SYDVKM. The CDR3 region is CASSLSTGFGDTQYF. The CDR3 DNA sequence: TGTGCCAGCAGTTTATCAACAGGGTTCGGGGATACGCAGTATTTT.

The V call is TRBV10-3, the J call TRBJ1-1; weak D call: TRBD1 (5 bases). This CDR3 is built from 12 residues. Germline values: CDR1 ENHRY, CDR2 SYGVKD. CDR3 DNA: TGTTCCCACGGAGAAGGGGACACTGAAGCTTTCTTT. This encodes CSHGEGDTEAFF.

The chain couples TRBV28 to TRBJ1-1; D is uncertain. There are 12 residues in the CDR3. Germline V lookup: CDR1 MDHEN, CDR2 SYDVKM. Trimming cost V 8 bases and J 1 base, with 8 bases left between them. The CDR3 DNA follows: TGTGCCAGCTGCGTCGCGAACACTGAAGCTTTCTTT. Translation gives CASCVANTEAFF.

This chain joins TRBV29-1 and TRBJ2-2; possibly TRBD1 for D (6 bases). The germline V and J ends were trimmed by 7 bases and 6 bases, with 15 bases remaining between them. Germline V lookup: CDR1 SQVTM, CDR2 ANQGSEA. This CDR3 spans 13 amino acids. Here the CDR3 reads CSAFTGMAGELFF. The CDR3 DNA reads TGCAGCGCGTTTACAGGGATGGCCGGGGAGCTGTTTTTT.

Remarks on this clonotype: An end of the junction differs from the germline gene, which may be a read error. The genes are TRBV7-7 and TRBJ2-5; TRBD2 aligns across 8 bases. The CDR3 consists of 14 residues. Germline lookup yields CDR1 SSHAT and CDR2 FNYEAQ (reference sequence). CDR3 residues: CASSLAGPAETQYF. CDR3 DNA: TGTGCTAGCAGCTTAGCGGGGCCGGCGGAGACCCAGTACTTC.